This T cell receptor (beta chain) was captured by sequencing in a study of CD8+ T cells in alopecia areata. As the sequencing template, cDNA was produced by extracting RNA and reverse transcribing it. The repertoire was sequenced with immunoSEQ multiplex PCR; TCRdb's copy has only in-frame clones and lacks some. The sample has fewer than 100,000 clones; 50% to 75% are singletons. Indicated treatment: oral pan-JAK inhibitor, 5-10 mg twice daily. CDR1 is LNHDA and CDR2 is SQIVND in the germline V gene (reference sequence). The CDR3 extends over 15 amino acids. With V trimmed by 7 bases and J by 11 bases, 16 bases remained unmatched.

This receptor was taken from a human donor with alopecia areata. V is TRBV19 and J is TRBJ2-3, with 9 bases matching TRBD2. This specimen consisted of CD8+ T cells sorted from blood, obtained at week 4, from a patient treated with tofacitinib. The chain's CDR3 is CASTPSGAAGLLQYF. The CDR3 nucleotides read TGTGCCAGTACCCCTAGCGGGGCCGCTGGTTTGTTGCAGTATTTT.